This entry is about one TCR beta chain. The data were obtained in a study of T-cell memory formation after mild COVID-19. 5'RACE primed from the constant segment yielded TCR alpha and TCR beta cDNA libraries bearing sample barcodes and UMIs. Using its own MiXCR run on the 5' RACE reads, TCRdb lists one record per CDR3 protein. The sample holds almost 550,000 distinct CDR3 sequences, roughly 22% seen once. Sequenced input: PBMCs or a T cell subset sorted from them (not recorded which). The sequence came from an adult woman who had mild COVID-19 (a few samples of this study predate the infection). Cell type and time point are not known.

The CDR3 sequence is CSALAGGDTQYF. CDR3 DNA sequence: TGCAGTGCGCTAGCGGGCGGCGATACGCAGTATTTT. The gene calls are TRBV20-1 and TRBJ2-3; 8 nucleotides line up with TRBD2. Germline V lookup: CDR1 DFQATT, CDR2 SNEGSKA (reference sequence). The J segment lost 6 bases and the V segment lost 6 bases, leaving 5 bases of the junction unmatched. The CDR3 contains 12 residues.